This T cell receptor beta chain was sequenced for a study of molecular identifiers for immune sequencing clone quantification (dated by TCRdb to about 2018). Some background on the complete study: For a replicate experiment, RNA from around 20,000 or 100,000 naive CD8 T cells was divided into five aliquots, and four of the five aliquots were sequenced. The study was a methods study using CD8 T cells to benchmark molecular-identifier clustering-based TCR repertoire sequencing (MIDCIRS) and TCR RNA copy counting.

This clonotype counts as medium-sized (0.01 to 0.1%). Its binding antigen is unknown. No base-level quality is on record; no much larger clone is a single base apart. V loses 5 bases of germline sequence and J loses 4 bases, and the interval between the two ends is 14 bases. Inclusive of the bounding cysteine and phenylalanine, the CDR3 is 14 residues long. Only the CDR3 portion is preserved as DNA: 42 bases, with reading frame beginning at the first base. According to the germline V gene, CDR1 reads MGHRA and CDR2 reads YSYEKL. Broad study findings and their caveats: Modeling estimated roughly 3.2 recovered TCR RNA copies per cell, compared with about 9.8 by digital PCR, which implies about 30% capture efficiency. In CMV-specific effector cells, clones with more than 20 RNA copies accounted for over 99% of molecules, whereas in naive cells such clones accounted for under 1%. A single cell's worth of spiked-in Jurkat TCR RNA was reported detectable even among under 1.3 million naive CD8 T cells. When barcode sub-clustering was omitted, TCR diversity was inflated by chimeric consensus sequences, with chimeras reaching as high as 47%. Highly expanded clone sizes could be underestimated because identical TCR molecules may share a barcode. Naive libraries contained spiked-in Jurkat TCR RNA (approximately ten copies' worth), which is not part of the donor repertoire.

The receptor library was made with PCR. Sequencing relied on an Illumina HiSeq 4000. Preparation of bulk TCR libraries followed a previously described approach, with the TCR primers listed in Table S5. The Qiagen AllPrep DNA/RNA kit was used to purify total RNA. Before any analysis, reads coming from multiple sequencing runs of the same library were combined into one pool. The study's processing was this. Reads were retained only if an exact TCR constant sequence was present, and the retained reads were trimmed to 150 nt and grouped according to their 12-nt molecular barcodes. Within each barcode group, reads were sub-clustered at a 15% Levenshtein threshold, and quality-weighted consensus sequences were built per RNA molecule. Non-functional sequences were discarded, and so were lower-count sequences lying one edit away from another sequence. On the basis of fitting two negative binomial distributions, barcode sub-clusters with fewer than 20% of the maximum read count were discarded. TCRdb ran its own pipeline on the public reads, namely fastp trimming at Q25 and MiXCR clone calling, and kept in-frame beta chains. Here each entry gathers all rows of one CDR3 protein and keeps the most common genes and DNA. These V and J calls derive from TCRdb rather than the authors' analysis. Within this sample are some 12,000 distinct CDR3 sequences, with 16% of them counted one time only. The ten largest clones take up 1.6% of the sample.

Libraries of naive CD8 T cells were built from around 20,000 to 1,000,000 sorted cells, with 10%, 30% or 50% of the purified RNA used. On a BD FACSAria II, naive CD8 T cells were FACS-sorted as CD8+CD4-CCR7+CD45RA+ and collected into RLT Plus buffer. Under 11 TCR copies' worth of Jurkat RNA were spiked into roughly 17,000-1,100,000 naive CD8 T cell samples to test detection sensitivity. Enrichment of CD8 T cells was performed with RosetteSep CD8+ T Cell Enrichment Cocktail and Ficoll-Paque, after which ACK red cell lysis was carried out. The V and J genes are TRBV4-1 and TRBJ1-1; the D region possibly corresponds to TRBD1 (5 bases align). This TCR came from a human donor in good health. Some libraries in this study had Jurkat cell RNA spiked in. Sequenced sample: naive CD8+ T cells from blood, with Jurkat cell RNA spiked in. The cell subset or site label, read with the paper, signifies: FACS-sorted CD8+CD4-CCR7+CD45RA+ naive T cells. The CDR3 protein is CASSGDRAPTEAFF. The sequenced DNA is TGCGCCAGCAGCGGGGACCGGGCCCCCACTGAAGCTTTCTTT.